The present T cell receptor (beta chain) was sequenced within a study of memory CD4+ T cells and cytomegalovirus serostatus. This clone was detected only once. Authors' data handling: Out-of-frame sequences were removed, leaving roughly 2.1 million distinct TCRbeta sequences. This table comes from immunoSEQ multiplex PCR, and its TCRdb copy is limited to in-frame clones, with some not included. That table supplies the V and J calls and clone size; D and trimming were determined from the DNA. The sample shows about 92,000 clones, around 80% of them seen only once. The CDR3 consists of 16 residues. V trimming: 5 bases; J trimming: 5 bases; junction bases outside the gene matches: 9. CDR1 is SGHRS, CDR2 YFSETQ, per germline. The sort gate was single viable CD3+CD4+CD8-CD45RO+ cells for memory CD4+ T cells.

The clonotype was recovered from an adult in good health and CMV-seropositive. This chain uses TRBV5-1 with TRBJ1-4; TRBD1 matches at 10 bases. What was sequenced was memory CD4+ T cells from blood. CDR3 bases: TGCGCCAGCAGACCACAACCGGGACAGGGGAATGAAAAACTGTTTTTT. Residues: CASRPQPGQGNEKLFF.